Below, 27 T cell receptor beta chains from the same sample are listed, as sequenced in a study of Tregs in tolerant kidney transplant recipients. Here immunoSEQ multiplex PCR was the method, and the copy in TCRdb shows in-frame clones only, minus some. The table shows about 240,000 clones, with about 80% occurring only once. Specimen: CD4+ T cells from blood. All receptors come from a human donor in good health.

In regard to this clone: Germline and junction disagree at one end, which may indicate a read error. This chain uses TRBV10-2 with TRBJ2-5, with D hard to call. The germline V gene has CDR1 WSHSY and CDR2 SAAADI. The length of the CDR3 is 14 residues. This CDR3 is CASSEPAFEEAQYF. CDR3 sequence (DNA): TGCGCCAGCAGTGAACCAGCGTTCGAAGAGGCCCAGTACTTC.

V is TRBV6-1 and J is TRBJ2-7; 10 positions agree with TRBD2. This CDR3 has 15 amino acids. Trimming removed 7 bases from V and 0 bases from J; junction bases left unmatched: 6. Per the germline V gene, CDR1 is MNHNS and CDR2 is SASEGT. The CDR3 sequence: CASTIPSGSSYEQYF. The CDR3 DNA sequence: TGTGCCAGCACTATCCCTAGCGGGAGCTCCTACGAGCAGTACTTC.

The chain combines TRBV7-9 with TRBJ1-2; no clear D. The CDR3 covers 18 residues. The ends were cut back, 1 base at V and 3 bases at J, with 21 bases in the middle. The germline gives CDR1 SEHNR, CDR2 FQNEAQ (reference sequence). In DNA form, the CDR3 reads TGTGCCAGCAGCTTAGTCACTATCTTTCTCCCGAGGCACTATGGCTACACCTTC. It is translated as CASSLVTIFLPRHYGYTF.

The chain employs TRBV27 and TRBJ2-5; 8 nucleotides align to TRBD1. V shed 5 bases, J shed 2 bases, and the junction held 16 bases outside the gene matches. Germline V gene sequence: CDR1 MNHEY, CDR2 SMNVEV (reference sequence). This CDR3 region has 18 residues. The CDR3, as DNA: TGTGCCAGCAGTCTGTCAGTAAGGGACAGGTCCCCTCAAGAGACCCAGTACTTC. This gives the protein CASSLSVRDRSPQETQYF.

The J gene is TRBJ1-1, the V gene TRBV6-1, with 12 bases aligning to TRBD1. Looked up from germline, CDR1 is MNHNS and CDR2 is SASEGT. V was clipped by 2 bases and J by 7 bases; unmatched bases: 5. The CDR3 spans 15 residues. The CDR3 DNA sequence: TGTGCCAGCAGTGAAAGGGACAGGGGGCTGGGTGAAGCTTTCTTT. Protein: CASSERDRGLGEAFF.

The chain carries TRBV20-1 and TRBJ2-3; D perhaps matches TRBD2 (6 bases). V was clipped by 6 bases and J by 4 bases, with 8 bases between them. Germline V gene sequence: CDR1 DFQATT, CDR2 SNEGSKA (reference sequence). This CDR3 has 11 amino acids. CDR3 bases: TGCAGTGCCCGACTAGCAGATACGCAGTATTTT. This gives the protein CSARLADTQYF.

For this clone: The sample holds other DNA sequences that translate to the same CDR3. The genes are TRBV6-1 and TRBJ1-1; 8 bases are a match to TRBD1. Unmatched junction bases numbered 1, after V lost 6 bases and J lost 1 base. This CDR3 comprises 13 residues. CDR1 and CDR2 (germline): MNHNS, SASEGT. The CDR3 spells CASRDRGNTEAFF. The DNA of the CDR3 is TGTGCCAGCAGAGACAGGGGGAACACTGAAGCTTTCTTT.

This clone was recorded once. The chain recombines TRBV5-1 with TRBJ2-1; tentatively, D is TRBD2 (6 bases). Per germline, CDR1 SGHRS and CDR2 YFSETQ. Trimming left V 6 bases short and J 1 base short, with 17 bases between. The CDR3 is 16 residues long. The CDR3 loop is CASTRLGGGSYNEQFF. CDR3 nucleotides: TGCGCCAGCACCCGTCTCGGGGGTGGGTCCTACAATGAGCAGTTCTTC.

CDR3 sequence reads: CASSLGRGNSPLHF. The CDR3 nucleotides read TGCGCCAGCAGCTTGGGACGGGGCAATTCACCCCTCCACTTT. The chain recombines TRBV5-1 with TRBJ1-6, with D tentatively TRBD1 (5 bases). This CDR3 is built from 14 residues. Germline CDR1 and CDR2: SGHRS and YFSETQ. V lost 0 bases and J lost 7, with 8 bases in between.

The CDR3 DNA is TGCGCCAGCAGCTTGTTTCGGGGGCCAGGAGAGACCCAGTACTTC. It encodes CASSLFRGPGETQYF. The chain carries TRBV5-1 and TRBJ2-5; D assignment may be TRBD1 or TRBD2 (6 bases each). The germline gives CDR1 SGHRS, CDR2 YFSETQ. Trimming took 1 base from V and 4 from J, leaving 14 bases between them. CDR3 length: 15 residues.

The chain joins TRBV6-1 to TRBJ1-4; D is perhaps TRBD1 (6 bases). V lost 4 bases, J lost 8 bases, and 14 bases lay in between. Looked up from germline, CDR1 is MNHNS and CDR2 is SASEGT. The CDR3 runs 14 residues. CDR3 nucleotides: TGTGCCAGCAGTGGACACGGGCAGGGGGAAAAACTGTTTTTT. Translating it yields CASSGHGQGEKLFF.

The V call is TRBV2, the J call TRBJ1-1, with a possible D match to TRBD1 (6 bases). Germline CDR1 is SNHLY and CDR2 is FYNNEI. V was trimmed by 8 bases and J by 0 bases, leaving 16 bases between them. The CDR3 has 15 residues. The CDR3: CASRMVTGMNTEAFF. The DNA for the CDR3 is TGTGCCAGCCGGATGGTGACAGGCATGAACACTGAAGCTTTCTTT.

V and J are TRBV12-5 and TRBJ2-5; 11 positions match TRBD2. Trimming at V came to 8 bases and at J to 4 bases, leaving 9 bases not matched to a gene. The CDR3 loop spans 15 amino acids. Germline CDR1 and CDR2: LGHNT and FRNRAP. The CDR3 loop is CASPYSSGRRETQYF. Here the CDR3 DNA reads TGTGCTAGTCCATACTCTAGCGGGAGGAGAGAGACCCAGTACTTC.

V and J are TRBV10-2 and TRBJ1-4, with 9 bases matching TRBD1. Germline V gives CDR1 WSHSY, CDR2 SAAADI. The J segment lost 4 bases and the V segment lost 8 bases, leaving 2 bases of the junction unmatched. This CDR3 is built from 13 residues. The chain's CDR3 is CASYRGLNEKLFF. The CDR3 DNA is TGCGCCAGCTACAGGGGGCTTAATGAAAAACTGTTTTTT.

This sequence joins TRBV4-2 and TRBJ2-1; 10 positions match TRBD2. The V and J ends lost 1 base and 0 bases, in that order; junction bases with no gene match: 9. CDR1 LGHNA and CDR2 YNFKEQ come from the germline V gene. The CDR3 sequence is 19 residues long. The CDR3 region has the DNA TGTGCCAGCAGCCAAGCTGGTAGCGGGGGGCCGAGCTCCTACAATGAGCAGTTCTTC. Translated: CASSQAGSGGPSSYNEQFF.

The V call is TRBV5-1, the J call TRBJ2-5; 8 positions agree with TRBD2. V was pared by 7 bases and J by 5 bases, with 10 bases of the junction left unmatched. Germline CDR1 SGHRS, CDR2 YFSETQ. The CDR3 length is 14 residues. The CDR3 bases are TGCGCCAGCGTTCGGGAGGGTGGACAGGAGACCCAGTACTTC. It specifies CASVREGGQETQYF.

This chain joins TRBV10-3 and TRBJ1-2, with 7 bases matching TRBD1. Germline assignment: CDR1 ENHRY and CDR2 SYGVKD. This CDR3 has 14 amino acids. V lost 7 bases and J lost 8; bases outside the gene matches: 13. CDR3 nucleotide sequence: TGTGCCATCACCGCCCGAGGACAGGAAGGGGGCTACACCTTC. Its translation: CAITARGQEGGYTF.

The chain links TRBV6-1 to TRBJ2-3; TRBD2 might be the D (7 bases). Germline V gene sequence: CDR1 MNHNS, CDR2 SASEGT. This CDR3 has 15 amino acids. The V and J ends lost 2 bases and 4 bases respectively, with 13 bases between them. The chain's CDR3 is CASSEIWGGADTQYF. DNA of the CDR3: TGTGCCAGCAGTGAAATCTGGGGGGGCGCAGATACGCAGTATTTT.

This sequence joins TRBV10-2 and TRBJ2-7; TRBD1 is a possible D gene (7 bases). The CDR3 has 14 amino acids. Between the trimmed V and J ends, which lost 2 bases and 6 bases, there was a span of 14 bases. Per the germline V gene, CDR1 is WSHSY and CDR2 is SAAADI. The CDR3 DNA follows: TGCGCCAGCAGTGAGGCCTACAGGGGAGGCGAGCAGTACTTC. Its protein is CASSEAYRGGEQYF.

This clone was seen only a few times. The chain links TRBV19 to TRBJ2-6, with D perhaps matching TRBD1 or TRBD2 (5 bases each). V was shortened by 2 bases and J by 0 bases, with 8 bases between the two germline ends. The CDR3 is 16 amino acids. CDR1 and CDR2 from the germline V gene are LNHDA and SQIVND (reference sequence). The CDR3 spells CASSISGPSGANVLTF. As DNA, the CDR3 is TGTGCCAGTAGTATATCGGGGCCCTCTGGGGCCAACGTCCTGACTTTC.

The chain links TRBV27 to TRBJ2-3; perhaps TRBD2 as D (6 bases). Germline values: CDR1 MNHEY, CDR2 SMNVEV (reference sequence). Trimming took off 2 bases at V and 5 bases at J, with 20 bases between the two ends. The CDR3 covers 17 residues. The CDR3, as DNA: TGTGCCAGCAGTTTAGGCAGTTTCGGCGGGGTTAGAGATACGCAGTATTTT. It translates to CASSLGSFGGVRDTQYF.

The sample holds a few counts of this clone. The chain joins TRBV19 to TRBJ1-2; D remains ambiguous. The CDR3 sequence is 13 residues long. Germline CDR1 is LNHDA and CDR2 is SQIVND (reference sequence). Trimming stripped 1 base from V and 3 bases from J, with 6 bases between. CDR3 coding DNA: TGTGCCAGTAGTATAGGTCGGTACTATGGCTACACCTTC. Its translation: CASSIGRYYGYTF.

J is TRBJ2-1 and V is TRBV4-2; D is unresolved. Trimming pared 0 bases from V and 0 bases from J, leaving 3 bases between. Germline CDR1 LGHNA, CDR2 YNFKEQ. The CDR3 has 14 amino acids. The CDR3: CASSQELSYNEQFF. The CDR3 region has the DNA TGTGCCAGCAGCCAAGAACTCTCCTACAATGAGCAGTTCTTC.

V is TRBV5-1 and J is TRBJ2-1; 12 positions agree with TRBD2. V shed 0 bases and J 9 bases; nucleotides not matched to a gene: 1. The CDR3 is made up of 14 amino acids. Germline CDR1 reads SGHRS; CDR2 reads YFSETQ. The CDR3 reads CASSLETSGSEQFF. The CDR3 nucleotides are TGCGCCAGCAGCTTGGAGACTAGCGGGAGTGAGCAGTTCTTC.

This chain uses TRBV7-3 with TRBJ2-3; D is ambiguous. CDR1 is SGHTA and CDR2 is FQGTGA in the germline V gene. Deletions cut 5 bases from V and 6 bases from J, with 12 bases between. The CDR3 is made up of 13 amino acids. The CDR3 loop is CASSPDLSDTQYF. CDR3 DNA sequence: TGTGCCAGCAGCCCGGACCTGTCGGATACGCAGTATTTT.

This clone has only one observation. This chain connects TRBV9 to TRBJ2-5; 7 bases map to TRBD1. CDR3 length: 14 residues. Germline assignment: CDR1 SGDLS and CDR2 YYNGEE. Trimming removed 4 bases from V and 2 bases from J; junction bases left unmatched: 5. The CDR3 DNA reads as TGTGCCAGCAGCCCAGGACAGGAACAAGAGACCCAGTACTTC. Translated: CASSPGQEQETQYF.

This clone was seen only once. The J gene is TRBJ1-2, the V gene TRBV6-5; 8 nucleotides line up with TRBD1. The CDR3 extends over 15 amino acids. Germline V gene lookup returns CDR1 MNHEY and CDR2 SVGAGI. The V and J ends lost 2 bases and 7 bases, in that order; junction bases with no gene match: 9. CDR3 amino acids: CASSYRTGRNGGYTF. CDR3 nucleotides: TGTGCCAGCAGTTACCGGACAGGGAGGAACGGTGGCTACACCTTC.